The T cell receptor beta chain under discussion was sequenced for a study of immune heterogeneity within non-small cell lung tumors. With approximately 600 ng used per sample, the template was genomic DNA from bulk tumor. Every primary tumor yielded several biopsies, spaced far apart, that were taken during surgery. Patients underwent curative surgery for untreated, newly diagnosed non-small cell lung cancer. The CDR3 runs to 13 residues. V dropped 4 bases and J dropped 2 bases, with 12 bases sitting between them. CDR1 and CDR2 (germline): SQVTM, ANQGSEA. A word on this clonotype: Its antigen is undetermined. Just one base apart from a much larger clone, this may be a read error.

Study observations and caveats: Individual patients largely had distinct high-frequency T-cell receptor beta clonotypes from one another. Identical dominant CDR3 beta clonotypes recurred across a patient's tumor sites, together with site-unique high-frequency clones. Local T-cell repertoire clonality was correlated with local tumor mutational burden, and the correlation was positive. It was moderate in strength but statistically significant (R approximately 0.3).

Multiplex PCR with 32 V and 13 J primers amplified TCR beta CDR3. TCRdb ran MiXCR on the multiplex PCR reads and lists one entry per CDR3 protein. The table has about 15,000 distinct CDR3 sequences, 28% seen once; the top ten hold less than 5%. The TCR was taken from a man aged 35-49 years with non-small cell lung cancer. The J gene is TRBJ2-7, the V gene TRBV29-1, with D unresolved. Sequencing used lung tumor tissue. Here the CDR3 DNA reads TGCAGCGTTGCATCAGAGGCCCCCTACGAGCAGTACTTC. This translates into CSVASEAPYEQYF.